Here is one T cell receptor (beta chain) with its context. This entry is derived from a study of technical replicates of blood from several donors. Germline assignment: CDR1 MGHDK and CDR2 SYGVNS. The CDR3 runs 18 residues. V lost 1 base and J lost 0, with 15 bases in between. The method was immunoSEQ multiplex PCR; TCRdb's version includes in-frame clones alone and lacks a portion of them. The sample has 95,000 or so clones; 90% to 95% are singletons. This chain joins TRBV25-1 and TRBJ2-2; no clear D gene. The specimen was T cells isolated from PBMCs. The clonotype was recovered from a human donor in good health. CDR3 DNA: TGTGCCAGCAGTGAATCCCTTTTAGGTACAGCGAACACCGGGGAGCTGTTTTTT. It is translated as CASSESLLGTANTGELFF.